This T cell receptor beta chain was identified in a study of beta chain features in type 1 diabetes. Broader study findings: There was a moderate but significant shortening of TCRB CDR3s in all four CD4+ subsets of Type 1 diabetes patients.

The isolated RNA, all of it, was reverse transcribed, so expressed TCRB transcripts were what got sequenced. Generated by immunoSEQ multiplex PCR, the TCRdb table keeps only in-frame clones and is missing some. The sample contains approximately 730,000 clones, 10% to 15% of which appear only once. Using CD45RO/CCR7/CD25/CD127/CD95/CD27, CD4+ naive, central memory, regulatory and stem cell-like memory cells were sorted. All sorted populations exceeded 98% purity. Details on this clone: Its matching antigen is unknown.

The CDR3 length is 14 residues. Germline V gene sequence: CDR1 GTSNPN, CDR2 SVGIG (reference sequence). The V gene end was trimmed by 2 bases and the J gene end by 5 bases; junction bases not matched to a gene: 7. The TCR originated in a man between 18 and 35 years old with type 1 diabetes. The specimen was naive CD4+ T cells from blood. The chain combines TRBV30 with TRBJ1-2, with 8 bases matching TRBD1. CDR3 nucleotide sequence: TGTGCCTGGAGTCGGACAGGGCGCCTGTATGGCTACACCTTC. This codes for CAWSRTGRLYGYTF.